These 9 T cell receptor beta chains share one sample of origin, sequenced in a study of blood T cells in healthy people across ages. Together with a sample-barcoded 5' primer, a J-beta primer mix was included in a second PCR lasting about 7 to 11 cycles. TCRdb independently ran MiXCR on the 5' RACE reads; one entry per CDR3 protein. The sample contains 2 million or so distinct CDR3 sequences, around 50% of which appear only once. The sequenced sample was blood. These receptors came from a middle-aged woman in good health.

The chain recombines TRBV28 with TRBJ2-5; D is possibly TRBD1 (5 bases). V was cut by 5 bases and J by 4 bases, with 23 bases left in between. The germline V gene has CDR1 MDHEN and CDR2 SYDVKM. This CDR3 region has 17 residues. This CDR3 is CASSLFMGQGLRETQYF. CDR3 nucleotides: TGTGCCAGCAGTCTGTTCATGGGGCAGGGATTACGAGAGACCCAGTACTTC.

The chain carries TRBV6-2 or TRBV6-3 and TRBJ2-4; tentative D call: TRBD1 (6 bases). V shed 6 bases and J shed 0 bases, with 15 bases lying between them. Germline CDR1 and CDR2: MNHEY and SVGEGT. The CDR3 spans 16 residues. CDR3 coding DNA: TGTGCCAGCAGATACCGGGACAAACTAGCCAAAAACATTCAGTACTTC. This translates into CASRYRDKLAKNIQYF.

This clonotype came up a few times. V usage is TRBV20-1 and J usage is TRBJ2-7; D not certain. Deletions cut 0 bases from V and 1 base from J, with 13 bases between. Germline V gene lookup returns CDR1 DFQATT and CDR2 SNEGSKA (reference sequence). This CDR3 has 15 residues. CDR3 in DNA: TGCAGTGCTAGAGATCTTGGTAGACGTTCCTACGAGCAGTACTTC. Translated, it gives CSARDLGRRSYEQYF.

DNA for the CDR3: TGTGCCGTCGCACAGGGGGCAATTGAGCAGTTCTTC. Protein product: CAVAQGAIEQFF. The V gene is TRBV28, the J gene TRBJ2-1; 9 bases are a match to TRBD1. V was pared by 11 bases and J by 9 bases, with 8 bases of the junction left unmatched. Germline CDR1 reads MDHEN; CDR2 reads SYDVKM. The CDR3 totals 12 residues.

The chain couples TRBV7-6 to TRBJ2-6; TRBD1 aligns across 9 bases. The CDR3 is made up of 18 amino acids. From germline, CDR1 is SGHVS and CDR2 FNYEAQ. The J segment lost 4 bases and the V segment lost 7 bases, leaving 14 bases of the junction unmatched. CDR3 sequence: CASKGGGTGLSGANVLTF. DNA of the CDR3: TGTGCCAGCAAGGGCGGCGGGACAGGGTTATCCGGGGCCAACGTCCTGACTTTC.

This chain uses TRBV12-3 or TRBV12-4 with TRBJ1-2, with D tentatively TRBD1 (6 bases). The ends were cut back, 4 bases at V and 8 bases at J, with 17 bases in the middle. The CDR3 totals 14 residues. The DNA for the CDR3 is TGTGCCAGCAGTTCACTGACAGGAGGGCAGGGCTACACCTTC. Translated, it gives CASSSLTGGQGYTF.

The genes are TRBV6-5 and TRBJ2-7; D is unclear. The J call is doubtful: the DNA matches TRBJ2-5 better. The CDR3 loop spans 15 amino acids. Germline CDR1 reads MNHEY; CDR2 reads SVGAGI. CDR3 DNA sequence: TGTGCCAGCAGTCGTGTCCGAGACGTGCGGGAGACCCAGTACTTC. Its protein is CASSRVRDVRETQYF.

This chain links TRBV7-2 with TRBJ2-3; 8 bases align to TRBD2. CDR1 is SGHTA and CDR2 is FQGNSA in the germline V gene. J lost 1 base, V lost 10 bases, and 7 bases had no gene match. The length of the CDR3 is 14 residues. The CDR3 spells CATESGGGTDTQYF. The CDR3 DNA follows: TGTGCCACTGAGAGCGGGGGTGGCACAGATACGCAGTATTTT.

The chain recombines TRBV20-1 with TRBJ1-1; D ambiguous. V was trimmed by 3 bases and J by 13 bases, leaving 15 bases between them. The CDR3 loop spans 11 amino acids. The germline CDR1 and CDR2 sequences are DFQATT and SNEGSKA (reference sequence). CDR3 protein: CSASVGPGDFF. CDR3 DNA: TGCAGTGCTAGTGTCGGGCCCGGGGATTTCTTT.